The present T cell receptor beta chain was sequenced within a study of neurological immune-mediated disorders. This clonotype was detected many times. By 5'RACE with 10-nucleotide random UMIs, the cDNA was made. One entry per CDR3 protein, called by TCRdb with MiXCR from the 5' RACE reads. The sample holds 66,000 or so distinct CDR3 sequences; 4.5% are singletons and the top ten take approximately 6.9%. Germline trimming cut 7 bases from V and 9 bases from J; bases unmatched to any gene: 13. This CDR3 spans 14 amino acids. Germline CDR1 is SGHAT and CDR2 is FQNNGV. Sequencing was carried out using PBMCs. This sequence originates from a man aged 30 to 45 with multiple sclerosis. J is TRBJ2-7 and V is TRBV11-2; 9 positions agree with TRBD1. For the CDR3, the DNA is TGTGCCAGCAAAAGGGACAGGGAGTTATTGGGGCAGTACTTC. It yields the protein CASKRDRELLGQYF.